Following are 17 T cell receptor beta chains from one sample sequenced in a study of T cell changes during pregnancy in multiple sclerosis. TCRdb's copy holds only in-frame clones and misses some; the assay was immunoSEQ multiplex PCR. The data hold about 110,000 clones, with roughly 92% observed a single time. Sample: peripheral blood, taken in the third trimester of pregnancy. Receptors originate from a female donor in good health, enrolled as a control in a pregnancy study.

V and J are TRBV7-2 and TRBJ2-7, with 8 bases fitting TRBD2. This CDR3 spans 16 amino acids. The V gene end was trimmed by 3 bases and the J gene end by 0 bases; junction bases not matched to a gene: 7. CDR1 is SGHTA, CDR2 FQGNSA, per germline. The CDR3 region has the DNA TGTGCCAGCAGCTTCGTGGGCGGGAGGAGCTCCTACGAGCAGTACTTC. Amino acids: CASSFVGGRSSYEQYF. Complete variable domain (other parts from reference TRBV7-2 and TRBJ2-7): GAGVSQSPSNKVTEKGKDVELRCDPISGHTALYWYRQSLGQGLEFLIYFQGNSAPDKSGLPSDRFSAERTGGSVSTLTIQRTQQEDSAVYLCASSFVGGRSSYEQYFGPGTRLTVT.

The chain recombines TRBV10-3 with TRBJ2-5; 11 nucleotides align to TRBD2. Trimming cost V 0 bases and J 5 bases; bases outside gene matches: 5. The CDR3 is 16 amino acids. Germline V gene lookup returns CDR1 ENHRY and CDR2 SYGVKD. CDR3 nucleotide sequence: TGTGCCATCAGTGAGTCGAATCCTAGCGGGGGGGAGACCCAGTACTTC. It codes for CAISESNPSGGETQYF.

This clone has just one count. The rearrangement joins TRBV5-4 to TRBJ2-3, with TRBD1 as a possible D gene (5 bases). The CDR3 contains 16 residues. CDR1 SGHNT and CDR2 YYREEE come from the germline V gene (reference sequence). Trimming removed 2 bases at V and 0 bases at J, with 13 bases between. The CDR3 protein is CASSFQTVLSTDTQYF. CDR3 coding DNA: TGTGCCAGCAGCTTCCAGACAGTATTAAGCACAGATACGCAGTATTTT.

V usage is TRBV7-2 and J usage is TRBJ1-2; unclear D gene. The V gene's germline CDR1 is SGHTA and CDR2 FQGNSA. CDR3 length equals 15 residues. Trimming cost V 4 bases and J 0 bases, with 12 bases left between them. The CDR3 nucleotides read TGTGCCAGCAGCTCCCCCAACGGAGCTAACTATGGCTACACCTTC. Translating gives CASSSPNGANYGYTF.

In DNA, the CDR3 is TGTGCCAGCAGCTTAACACCAGCGGGGGGATCAGAGACCCAGTACTTC. This sequence encodes CASSLTPAGGSETQYF. The chain recombines TRBV7-3 with TRBJ2-5, with 9 bases matching TRBD2. Germline CDR1 SGHTA, CDR2 FQGTGA. V gave up 0 bases and J gave up 4 bases; unmatched junction bases: 6. The CDR3 has 16 residues.

Points on this clone: This sample also contains other DNA sequences that code for the same CDR3. The chain couples TRBV18 to TRBJ1-1; weak D call: TRBD1 (6 bases). Germline V gene sequence: CDR1 KGHSH, CDR2 LQKENI. CDR3 length: 14 residues. The ends were cut back, 3 bases at V and 1 base at J, with 9 bases in the middle. For the CDR3, the DNA is TGTGCCAGCTCACCGGGAGGGGGGAACACTGAAGCTTTCTTT. The encoded protein is CASSPGGGNTEAFF. The complete variable domain, with remaining parts taken from reference TRBV18 and TRBJ1-1, reads NAGVMQNPRHLVRRRGQEARLRCSPMKGHSHVYWYRQLPEEGLKFMVYLQKENIIDESGMPKERFSAEFPKEGPSILRIQQVVRGDSAAYFCASSPGGGNTEAFFGQGTRLTVV.

The sample holds a few counts of this clone. The chain links TRBV19 to TRBJ1-1; possible D gene TRBD1, 5 bases. Germline assignment: CDR1 LNHDA and CDR2 SQIVND (reference sequence). The CDR3 is 14 amino acids. Trimming took 1 base from V and 4 from J, leaving 10 bases between them. The CDR3 protein is CASSIAGDSTEAFF. The CDR3, as DNA: TGTGCCAGTAGTATAGCGGGGGATAGCACTGAAGCTTTCTTT.

Comments on this clone: Germline and junction disagree at one end, which may indicate a read error. The chain joins TRBV5-5 to TRBJ1-2; 7 bases align to TRBD1. The CDR3 runs 14 residues. Germline V gene lookup returns CDR1 SGHKS and CDR2 YYEKEE (reference sequence). The CDR3 here is CASSLGLLDRVFTF. In DNA, the CDR3 is TGTGCCAGCAGTTTGGGGCTCTTAGACAGGGTCTTCACCTTC.

The chain employs TRBV7-9 and TRBJ2-7; D is ambiguous. V lost 5 bases and J 9 bases, leaving 14 bases between the germline ends. The CDR3 is made up of 12 amino acids. From germline, CDR1 is SEHNR and CDR2 FQNEAQ (reference sequence). The CDR3 DNA follows: TGTGCCAGCAGCCCAGCCCGCTCGGGGCAGTACTTC. It yields the protein CASSPARSGQYF.

Regarding this clone: The junction departs from the called germline gene at one end, perhaps through a read error. This rearrangement joins TRBV5-4 to TRBJ2-7; 9 bases map to TRBD1. Germline CDR1 SGHNT, CDR2 YYREEE (reference sequence). CDR3 length: 15 amino acids. The CDR3 DNA follows: TGTGCCAGCAGCTTGGTAGGACAGGGGAACTACGGGCAGTACTTC. It encodes CASSLVGQGNYGQYF.

The chain carries TRBV6-5 and TRBJ1-2; D not certain. The germline V and J ends were trimmed by 4 bases and 8 bases, with 17 bases remaining between them. CDR1 MNHEY and CDR2 SVGAGI come from the germline V gene. The length of the CDR3 is 14 residues. CDR3 in amino acids: CASSSTARAGGYTF. CDR3 in DNA: TGTGCCAGCAGTTCTACCGCGCGGGCGGGAGGCTACACCTTC.

V usage is TRBV18 and J usage is TRBJ1-4, with D unclear. The CDR3 runs to 15 residues. Germline CDR1 KGHSH, CDR2 LQKENI. Trimming left V 3 bases short and J 4 bases short, with 12 bases between. The CDR3 sequence: CASSPGSALNEKLFF. CDR3 DNA: TGTGCCAGCTCACCGGGTAGCGCACTTAATGAAAAACTGTTTTTT.

The chain joins TRBV4-2 to TRBJ2-7, with 7 bases that match TRBD1. Losses at the gene ends were 4 bases for V and 1 base for J; bases not matched to a gene: 4. The germline V gene has CDR1 LGHNA and CDR2 YNFKEQ. The CDR3 length is 14 residues. CDR3 DNA sequence: TGTGCCAGCAGCCTCCGGGACAGTTCCTACGAGCAGTACTTC. It codes for CASSLRDSSYEQYF.

The genes are TRBV2 and TRBJ2-5; 13 nucleotides match TRBD2. Germline assignment: CDR1 SNHLY and CDR2 FYNNEI. The length of the CDR3 is 15 residues. J was trimmed by 7 bases and V by 6 bases; bases with no gene match: 8. The CDR3 DNA follows: TGTGCCAGCAGGGCGACTAGCGGGGGGCGGGGGACCCAGTACTTC. This translates into CASRATSGGRGTQYF.

This clone was recorded once. The CDR3 spells CATSRDAGESYEQYF. The CDR3 DNA reads as TGTGCCACCAGCAGAGATGCGGGAGAGTCCTACGAGCAGTACTTC. This rearrangement joins TRBV15 to TRBJ2-7, with 7 positions matching TRBD2. This CDR3 spans 15 amino acids. Germline CDR1 and CDR2: LNHNV and YYDKDF (reference sequence). With V trimmed by 0 bases and J by 1 base, 3 bases remained unmatched.

The chain carries TRBV30 and TRBJ2-3; 8 bases line up with TRBD2. The V gene end was trimmed by 4 bases and the J gene end by 4 bases; junction bases not matched to a gene: 13. This CDR3 has 16 amino acids. Germline CDR1 and CDR2: GTSNPN and SVGIG (reference sequence). CDR3 bases: TGTGCCTGGACCCTCCCCGGGGGGGCCAGTTCAGATACGCAGTATTTT. Protein product: CAWTLPGGASSDTQYF.

The J gene is TRBJ2-7, the V gene TRBV5-1; perhaps TRBD1 as D (6 bases). The CDR3 contains 13 residues. CDR1 and CDR2 from the germline V gene are SGHRS and YFSETQ. V was cut by 6 bases and J by 3 bases, with 13 bases left in between. In DNA form, the CDR3 reads TGCGCCAGCACCTGGGACAAGTACTACGAGCAGTACTTC. Amino acid sequence: CASTWDKYYEQYF.